Shown below are 14 T cell receptor beta chains from a single sample sequenced in a study of blood T cell repertoires in COVID-19. TCRdb's copy holds only in-frame clones and misses some; the assay was immunoSEQ multiplex PCR. The sample holds over 65,000 clones, roughly 90% seen once. The specimen was peripheral blood. The receptor set was obtained from a man aged 45 to 65 with active COVID-19.

The V call is TRBV27, the J call TRBJ2-7; TRBD2 agrees at 12 bases. From germline, CDR1 is MNHEY and CDR2 SMNVEV (reference sequence). V was clipped by 6 bases and J by 6 bases; unmatched bases: 12. This CDR3 is 16 amino acids long. The CDR3 here is CASRTTRGLAGSEQYF. CDR3 coding DNA: TGTGCCAGCAGAACCACTAGGGGACTAGCGGGTAGCGAGCAGTACTTC.

The chain recombines TRBV27 with TRBJ1-1; no definite D call. Germline-derived CDR1 and CDR2 are MNHEY and SMNVEV (reference sequence). Trimming took off 6 bases at V and 1 base at J, with 12 bases between the two ends. The CDR3 is 14 amino acids. In DNA, the CDR3 is TGTGCCAGCAGACCCCCTGGGAGGAACACTGAAGCTTTCTTT. It yields the protein CASRPPGRNTEAFF.

CDR3 sequence: CASRGGSSGANVLTF. The CDR3 bases are TGTGCCAGCAGGGGGGGGTCGTCTGGGGCCAACGTCCTGACTTTC. V and J are TRBV6-6 and TRBJ2-6; 7 nucleotides agree with TRBD2. The CDR3 is made up of 15 amino acids. Germline CDR1 reads MNHNY; CDR2 reads SVGAGI (reference sequence). V lost 6 bases to trimming and J lost 1 base; unmatched junction nucleotides: 3.

The rearrangement joins TRBV7-6 to TRBJ2-3, with 9 bases that match TRBD1. V dropped 1 base and J dropped 4; count of bases not matched to a gene: 6. CDR1 is SGHVS, CDR2 FNYEAQ, per germline. This CDR3 region has 16 residues. CDR3 coding DNA: TGTGCCAGCAGCTTAGGGGGACAGGGACGGGCAGATACGCAGTATTTT. It encodes CASSLGGQGRADTQYF.

V usage is TRBV28 and J usage is TRBJ2-7; D is perhaps TRBD1 (6 bases). Germline lookup yields CDR1 MDHEN and CDR2 SYDVKM. The CDR3 covers 16 residues. Deletions cut 5 bases from V and 0 bases from J, with 17 bases between. CDR3 in DNA: TGTGCCAGCAGTATCAAAACAGGGATCGGCTCCTACGAGCAGTACTTC. Its translation: CASSIKTGIGSYEQYF.

V usage is TRBV7-8 and J usage is TRBJ2-1, with 9 nucleotides matching TRBD2. J was trimmed by 8 bases and V by 5 bases; bases with no gene match: 28. The CDR3 is 21 residues long. Germline V CDR1 and CDR2: SGHVS, FQNEAQ. The CDR3 loop reads CASSPLWWTEHPVAGADEQFF. The CDR3 coding sequence is TGTGCCAGCAGCCCCCTCTGGTGGACAGAACACCCGGTAGCGGGAGCGGATGAGCAGTTCTTC.

The chain has TRBV4-2 and TRBJ2-1; D is undetermined. V was shortened by 3 bases and J by 0 bases, with 15 bases between the two germline ends. The CDR3 extends over 17 amino acids. Germline V lookup: CDR1 LGHNA, CDR2 YNFKEQ. The CDR3 region has the DNA TGTGCCAGCAGCCAGGAAAAGACTCGTGGCTCCTACAATGAGCAGTTCTTC. It specifies CASSQEKTRGSYNEQFF.

The chain uses TRBV7-9 and TRBJ1-4; no firm D call. This CDR3 region has 12 residues. Trimming shortened V by 7 bases and J by 8 bases, and 11 bases separated the two germline ends. The germline CDR1 and CDR2 sequences are SEHNR and FQNEAQ (reference sequence). The CDR3 DNA is TGTGCCAGCAATAACCAACGGGAAAAACTGTTTTTT. It yields the protein CASNNQREKLFF.

This rearrangement joins TRBV3-1 (or the pseudogene TRBV3-2) to TRBJ1-2; unclear D gene. Germline V gene sequence: CDR1 LGHDT, CDR2 YNNKEL (reference sequence). V was trimmed by 2 bases and J by 2 bases, leaving 9 bases between them. The CDR3 runs 14 residues. CDR3 sequence (DNA): TGTGCCAGCAGCCAACCTGACACCAACTATGGCTACACCTTC. It yields the protein CASSQPDTNYGYTF.

The chain combines TRBV2 with TRBJ2-6; 7 bases line up with TRBD1. CDR1 SNHLY and CDR2 FYNNEI come from the germline V gene. The CDR3 has 16 amino acids. The trim removed 5 bases at V and 3 bases at J, leaving 7 bases unmatched. The CDR3 here is CASSIPQGDGANVLTF. The CDR3 region has the DNA TGTGCCAGCAGTATCCCTCAGGGGGATGGGGCCAACGTCCTGACTTTC. Together with reference TRBV2 and TRBJ2-6, the CDR3 gives the full variable domain: EPEVTQTPSHQVTQMGQEVILRCVPISNHLYFYWYRQILGQKVEFLVSFYNNEISEKSEIFDDQFSVERPDGSNFTLKIRSTKLEDSAMYFCASSIPQGDGANVLTFGAGSRLTVL.

The CDR3: CASSLGSITGANVLTF. The CDR3 coding sequence is TGTGCCAGCAGCTTGGGGAGTATTACTGGGGCCAACGTCCTGACTTTC. The chain carries TRBV5-6 and TRBJ2-6; D remains unclear. Germline V CDR1 and CDR2: SGHDT, YYEEEE. Trimming took off 0 bases at V and 2 bases at J, with 9 bases between the two ends. The CDR3 length is 16 residues.

The gene calls are TRBV7-9 and TRBJ2-7; D gene unclear. The CDR3 runs to 14 residues. V was trimmed by 5 bases and J by 5 bases, leaving 16 bases between them. In germline, CDR1 is SEHNR, CDR2 FQNEAQ (reference sequence). The CDR3 sequence is CASSQPLRSHEQYF. CDR3 in DNA: TGTGCCAGCAGCCAGCCCCTACGGAGCCACGAGCAGTACTTC.

The V gene is TRBV28, the J gene TRBJ2-1; 11 positions agree with TRBD2. The CDR3 contains 16 residues. V shed 10 bases, J shed 4 bases, and the junction held 12 bases outside the gene matches. CDR1 MDHEN and CDR2 SYDVKM come from the germline V gene. CDR3 sequence reads: CATEHAGLAEYNEQFF. The CDR3 DNA reads as TGTGCCACCGAGCACGCGGGACTAGCGGAATACAATGAGCAGTTCTTC.

The genes are TRBV18 and TRBJ2-3; no clear D. Trimming removed 4 bases at V and 6 bases at J, with 8 bases between. CDR3 size: 12 residues. Germline values: CDR1 KGHSH, CDR2 LQKENI. The DNA for the CDR3 is TGTGCCAGCTCACGAGACTCGGATACGCAGTATTTT. Translated: CASSRDSDTQYF.